Sequencing of this T cell receptor beta chain was carried out in a study of regulatory T cells in long-lasting Graves disease. Arm-PCR of CDR3 regions and iRepertoire HTBI primers were the basis on which TCR beta libraries were built. In TCRdb, the multiplex PCR reads were re-called with MiXCR into one record per CDR3 protein. The sample consists of roughly 400,000 distinct CDR3 sequences, about 15% of them appearing once. General observations from the study: Favored gene segments in persistent disease were TRBV28, TRBJ1-2 and TRBJ2-5.

Time point meaning: newly diagnosed GD, antithyroid drugs for less than 3 months. Following extraction of RNA from PBMCs, that RNA was used to make the TCR library. The CDR3 loop spans 12 amino acids. After removal of 7 bases from V and 7 bases from J, the junction contained 4 bases not matched to a gene. Germline V lookup: CDR1 SQVTM, CDR2 ANQGSEA. This clonotype turned up a few times. What it binds is unknown. The sample also formed part of further work on T cells in Graves' hyperthyroidism and ophthalmopathy. In that study: Diagnosis relied on clinical symptoms, serum thyroxine and TRAb, thyroid ultrasound and orbital computed tomography. Separating ophthalmopathy from stable hyperthyroidism was achieved by a 13 V-J model.

The source of this sequence is a woman aged 18-29 years with Graves disease. The chain carries TRBV29-1 and TRBJ2-1; 10 bases align to TRBD2. The sequenced sample was peripheral blood mononuclear cells (PBMCs), obtained at new diagnosis, from a patient treated with antithyroid drugs. The CDR3 loop is CSALAGGNEQFF. In nucleotides, the CDR3 is TGCAGCGCCTTAGCGGGAGGTAATGAGCAGTTCTTC.